These 27 T cell receptor beta chains came from one sample sequenced in a study of control samples from healthy donors and cancer patients. Profiling relied on immunoSEQ multiplex PCR, and the TCRdb table lists in-frame clones only, not all of them. The sample lists approximately 90,000 clones, 84% seen once, with under 40% in the top ten. Specimen: PBMCs. These TCRs come from a man aged 65-85 years with lung cancer.

V is TRBV5-4 and J is TRBJ2-2; the D call may be TRBD1 or TRBD2 (5 bases each). CDR1 is SGHNT, CDR2 YYREEE, per germline (reference sequence). Trimming pared 0 bases from V and 7 bases from J, leaving 13 bases between. CDR3 length: 15 amino acids. The CDR3 DNA reads as TGTGCCAGCAGCTTGGAGGGGCCTCGGGACGGGGAGCTGTTTTTT. It translates to CASSLEGPRDGELFF.

The chain combines TRBV7-9 with TRBJ2-5; 11 nucleotides align to TRBD2. In germline, CDR1 is SEHNR, CDR2 FQNEAQ (reference sequence). Trimming at V came to 4 bases and at J to 5 bases, leaving 6 bases not matched to a gene. This CDR3 region has 15 residues. The CDR3 loop reads CASSYSGGALETQYF. The CDR3 region has the DNA TGTGCCAGCAGCTATAGCGGGGGGGCATTGGAGACCCAGTACTTC. Full variable domain (remainder filled in from reference TRBV7-9 and TRBJ2-5): DTGVSQNPRHKITKRGQNVTFRCDPISEHNRLYWYRQTLGQGPEFLTYFQNEAQLEKSRLLSDRFSAERPKGSFSTLEIQRTEQGDSAMYLCASSYSGGALETQYFGPGTRLLVL.

The table lists this clone with a count of one. This chain joins TRBV15 and TRBJ1-2, with 10 positions matching TRBD1. Per germline, CDR1 LNHNV and CDR2 YYDKDF (reference sequence). The V gene end was trimmed by 1 base and the J gene end by 1 base; junction bases not matched to a gene: 9. This CDR3 spans 18 amino acids. CDR3 region: CATSRGGTGVGSNYGYTF. The CDR3 region has the DNA TGTGCCACCAGCAGAGGGGGGACAGGGGTTGGGAGTAACTATGGCTACACCTTC.

The chain combines TRBV28 with TRBJ2-1; TRBD1 matches 9 bases. CDR3 length: 16 amino acids. J gave up 6 bases and V 5 bases, and 11 bases lay outside the gene matches. The germline V gene has CDR1 MDHEN and CDR2 SYDVKM. CDR3 DNA sequence: TGTGCCAGCAGTCCCGGGACAGGGCTCGGGGGCAATGAGCAGTTCTTC. Translation: CASSPGTGLGGNEQFF.

This clone appeared a single time. The rearrangement uses TRBV7-2 and TRBJ2-7, with D maybe TRBD2 (6 bases). The CDR3 covers 14 residues. Germline V gives CDR1 SGHTA, CDR2 FQGNSA. Trimming pared 5 bases from V and 3 bases from J, leaving 14 bases between. CDR3 region: CASSRWEDVYEQYF. DNA of the CDR3: TGTGCCAGCAGCCGCTGGGAGGACGTCTACGAGCAGTACTTC.

The chain carries TRBV6-1 and TRBJ2-1; 7 bases line up with TRBD2. The CDR3 consists of 13 residues. The junction had 5 bases not matched to a gene; V was cut back by 2 bases and J by 10 bases. The V gene's germline CDR1 is MNHNS and CDR2 SASEGT. CDR3 region: CASSEWGGEEQFF. The CDR3 bases are TGTGCCAGCAGTGAATGGGGGGGGGAAGAGCAGTTCTTC.

Concerning this clone itself: One end of the junction varies from germline; a read error may be responsible. The gene calls are TRBV7-7 and TRBJ2-5, with 11 nucleotides matching TRBD2. The CDR3 spans 15 residues. Per the germline V gene, CDR1 is SSHAT and CDR2 is FNYEAQ (reference sequence). The CDR3 bases are TGTGCTAGCAGCTTTGGACTAGCGGGCGGAGAGACCCAGTACTTC. Translation gives CASSFGLAGGETQYF.

J is TRBJ1-4 and V is TRBV5-1; a weak D match, TRBD1 (6 bases). V was pared by 1 base and J by 6 bases, with 10 bases between. The CDR3 length is 14 residues. Germline values: CDR1 SGHRS, CDR2 YFSETQ. The chain's CDR3 is CASSLRGADEKLFF. CDR3 coding DNA: TGCGCCAGCAGCTTGAGGGGGGCTGATGAAAAACTGTTTTTT.

This clone was recorded only once. The V call is TRBV19, the J call TRBJ2-3; D could derive from TRBD1 or TRBD2 (5 bases each). Germline CDR1 reads LNHDA; CDR2 reads SQIVND (reference sequence). Trimming cost V 6 bases and J 5 bases, with 18 bases left between them. CDR3 size: 15 residues. The CDR3 nucleotides are TGTGCCAGTAGGAAAGGACCGTTGAGGGGAGATACGCAGTATTTT. It translates to CASRKGPLRGDTQYF.

The genes are TRBV30 and TRBJ1-1; weak D call: TRBD1 (5 bases). This CDR3 contains 13 residues. Germline values: CDR1 GTSNPN, CDR2 SVGIG (reference sequence). V dropped 3 bases and J dropped 3 bases, with 11 bases sitting between them. In DNA form, the CDR3 reads TGTGCCTGGAGCGGGGGACGACACACTGAAGCTTTCTTT. Protein product: CAWSGGRHTEAFF.

This rearrangement joins TRBV5-1 to TRBJ2-7, with TRBD1 matching 8 bases. The CDR3 length is 17 residues. Germline V gives CDR1 SGHRS, CDR2 YFSETQ. V was clipped by 4 bases and J by 2 bases; unmatched bases: 14. As DNA, the CDR3 is TGCGCCAGCAGCCTTGAGGGGACAGGTTCCTTCACCTACGAGCAGTACTTC. It encodes CASSLEGTGSFTYEQYF.

The gene calls are TRBV7-8 and TRBJ2-5; D is unresolved. From germline, CDR1 is SGHVS and CDR2 FQNEAQ. The CDR3 spans 15 residues. With 7 bases removed from V and 4 bases from J, the gap between germline ends came to 19 bases. The CDR3 loop reads CASTPPGRSRETQYF. As DNA, the CDR3 is TGTGCCAGCACCCCCCCGGGCAGGAGTCGAGAGACCCAGTACTTC.

The genes are TRBV12-3 or TRBV12-4 and TRBJ1-1; TRBD1 is a possible D gene (6 bases). Deletions cut 6 bases from V and 1 base from J, with 9 bases between. There are 13 residues in the CDR3. CDR3 coding DNA: TGTGCCAGCAGGACGACAGGGAACACTGAAGCTTTCTTT. Amino acids: CASRTTGNTEAFF.

Written as DNA, the CDR3 is TGTGCCAGTAGTATAGGGATCACAGATACGCAGTATTTT. Amino acid sequence: CASSIGITDTQYF. The chain employs TRBV19 and TRBJ2-3, with D unresolved. This CDR3 comprises 13 residues. V gave up 1 base and J gave up 2 bases, with 4 bases separating them. Per the germline V gene, CDR1 is LNHDA and CDR2 is SQIVND (reference sequence).

This chain links TRBV10-3 with TRBJ1-1, with 8 bases matching TRBD1. Trimming took 2 bases from V and 6 from J; bases not matched to a gene: 5. Germline-derived CDR1 and CDR2 are ENHRY and SYGVKD. The CDR3 runs to 14 residues. The CDR3 sequence is CAISEGRTGPEAFF. The CDR3, as DNA: TGTGCCATCAGTGAGGGGAGGACAGGGCCTGAAGCTTTCTTT.

V usage is TRBV5-4 and J usage is TRBJ2-2; 8 bases are shared with TRBD2. The ends lost 4 bases at V and 4 bases at J; junction bases unmatched: 6. Germline loops: CDR1 SGHNT, CDR2 YYREEE (reference sequence). The CDR3 is made up of 15 amino acids. CDR3 coding DNA: TGTGCCAGCAGCCCCGGGGGGGACTTCACCGGGGAGCTGTTTTTT. Residues: CASSPGGDFTGELFF. The full variable domain, rest sourced from reference TRBV5-4 and TRBJ2-2, is ETGVTQSPTHLIKTRGQQVTLRCSSQSGHNTVSWYQQALGQGPQFIFQYYREEENGRGNFPPRFSGLQFPNYSSELNVNALELDDSALYLCASSPGGDFTGELFFGEGSRLTVL.

This chain links TRBV7-6 with TRBJ2-3, with TRBD2 as a possible D gene (7 bases). From germline, CDR1 is SGHVS and CDR2 FNYEAQ. Between the trimmed V and J ends, which lost 5 bases and 0 bases, there was a span of 15 bases. The CDR3 is 16 amino acids. In DNA, the CDR3 is TGTGCCAGCAGCCTCGTCGGGGGGACAAGCACAGATACGCAGTATTTT. This codes for CASSLVGGTSTDTQYF.

This sequence joins TRBV24-1 and TRBJ1-4, with D hard to call. Germline V gives CDR1 KGHDR, CDR2 SFDVKD. The V gene lost 4 bases and the J gene lost 3 bases, with 17 bases spanning the gap. This CDR3 is 17 amino acids long. In DNA, the CDR3 is TGTGCCACCAGTGACTCCCGTCGGGTGGGCGCTAATGAAAAACTGTTTTTT. This gives the protein CATSDSRRVGANEKLFF.

The genes are TRBV12-3 or TRBV12-4 and TRBJ1-1; no firm D call. V shed 3 bases and J shed 1 base, with 6 bases lying between them. The CDR3 sequence is 13 residues long. CDR3 sequence reads: CASSFAWNTEAFF. CDR3 coding DNA: TGTGCCAGCAGTTTTGCATGGAACACTGAAGCTTTCTTT.

This rearrangement joins TRBV21-1 to TRBJ1-5. TRBV21-1 has pseudogene status. This CDR3 comprises 17 residues. The CDR3 loop reads CASSKAAGTFRDQPQHF. CDR3 nucleotide sequence: TGTGCCAGCAGCAAAGCGGCAGGGACGTTTCGAGATCAGCCCCAGCATTTT.

The V call is TRBV5-1, the J call TRBJ2-7; TRBD1 matches at 9 bases. There are 13 residues in the CDR3. Trimming cost V 8 bases and J 1 base; bases outside gene matches: 4. CDR1 and CDR2 (germline): SGHRS, YFSETQ. The CDR3 DNA reads as TGCGCCAGGGGACAGGGAGGGTCCTACGAGCAGTACTTC. Amino acids: CARGQGGSYEQYF.

This sequence joins TRBV10-3 and TRBJ2-7, with a tentative D call TRBD1 (6 bases). Germline CDR1 and CDR2: ENHRY and SYGVKD. With 9 bases removed from V and 5 bases from J, the gap between germline ends came to 17 bases. This CDR3 comprises 13 residues. As DNA, the CDR3 is TGTGCCATTAGAAGACAGGCCCAGGACGAGCAGTACTTC. It is translated as CAIRRQAQDEQYF.

V usage is TRBV4-1 and J usage is TRBJ1-2; D is unresolved. This CDR3 comprises 13 residues. With 1 base removed from V and 6 bases from J, the gap between germline ends came to 9 bases. The V gene's germline CDR1 is MGHRA and CDR2 YSYEKL. The CDR3 protein is CASSQAEVDGYTF. The CDR3 coding sequence is TGCGCCAGCAGCCAAGCAGAGGTAGATGGCTACACCTTC.

V is TRBV30 and J is TRBJ1-5; weak D call: TRBD1 (6 bases). CDR1 and CDR2 (germline): GTSNPN, SVGIG (reference sequence). This CDR3 spans 17 amino acids. V shed 0 bases and J shed 3 bases, with 18 bases lying between them. The CDR3 bases are TGTGCCTGGAGTGTACGGGGGCAGTCGACACTCAATCAGCCCCAGCATTTT. Amino acids: CAWSVRGQSTLNQPQHF.

A remark on this clone: The same CDR3 also results from other DNA sequences found in this sample. The chain joins TRBV18 to TRBJ1-2; the D gene is possibly TRBD1 (6 bases). V was pared by 3 bases and J by 2 bases, with 13 bases between. The V gene's germline CDR1 is KGHSH and CDR2 LQKENI. This CDR3 has 15 amino acids. The CDR3, as DNA: TGTGCCAGCTCACCCGTACTACAGGGCAACTATGGCTACACCTTC. Protein sequence: CASSPVLQGNYGYTF. Drawing the rest from reference TRBV18 and TRBJ1-2, the complete variable domain is NAGVMQNPRHLVRRRGQEARLRCSPMKGHSHVYWYRQLPEEGLKFMVYLQKENIIDESGMPKERFSAEFPKEGPSILRIQQVVRGDSAAYFCASSPVLQGNYGYTFGSGTRLTVV.

The rearrangement links TRBV3-1 (or the pseudogene TRBV3-2) to TRBJ1-2; no definite D call. Trimming pared 1 base from V and 9 bases from J, leaving 6 bases between. The CDR3 is 11 residues long. Germline values: CDR1 LGHDT, CDR2 YNNKEL (reference sequence). The CDR3 DNA reads as TGTGCCAGCAGCCAAGGGAGCAGCTACACCTTC. This translates into CASSQGSSYTF.

The V call is TRBV10-2, the J call TRBJ2-2, with D perhaps matching TRBD1 (5 bases). V lost 3 bases to trimming and J lost 0 bases, with 11 bases between them. The CDR3 is made up of 16 amino acids. CDR1 WSHSY and CDR2 SAAADI come from the germline V gene. The CDR3 coding sequence is TGCGCCAGCAGTGAAGGAAGGACACCGAACACCGGGGAGCTGTTTTTT. Translating it yields CASSEGRTPNTGELFF.